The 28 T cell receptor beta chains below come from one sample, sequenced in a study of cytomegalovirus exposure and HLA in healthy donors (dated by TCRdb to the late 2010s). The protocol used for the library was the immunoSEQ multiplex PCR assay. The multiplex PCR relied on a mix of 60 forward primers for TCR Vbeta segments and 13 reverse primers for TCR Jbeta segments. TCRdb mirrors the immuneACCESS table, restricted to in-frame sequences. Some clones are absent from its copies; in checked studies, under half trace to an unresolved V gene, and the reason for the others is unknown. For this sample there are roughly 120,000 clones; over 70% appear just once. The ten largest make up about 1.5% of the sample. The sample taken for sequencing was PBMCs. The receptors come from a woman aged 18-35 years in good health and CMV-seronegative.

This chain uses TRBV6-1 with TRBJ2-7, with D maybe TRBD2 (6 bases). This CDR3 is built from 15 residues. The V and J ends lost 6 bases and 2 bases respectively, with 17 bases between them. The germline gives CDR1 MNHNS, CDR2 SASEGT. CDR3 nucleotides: TGTGCCAGCAGCAGCCGGACTAAGTCACCCTACGAGCAGTACTTC. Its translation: CASSSRTKSPYEQYF.

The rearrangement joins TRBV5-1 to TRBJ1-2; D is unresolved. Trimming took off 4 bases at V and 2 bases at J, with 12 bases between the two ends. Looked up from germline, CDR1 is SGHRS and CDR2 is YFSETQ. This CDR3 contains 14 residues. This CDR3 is CASSRGQANYGYTF. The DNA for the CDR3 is TGCGCCAGCAGCCGCGGGCAGGCCAACTATGGCTACACCTTC.

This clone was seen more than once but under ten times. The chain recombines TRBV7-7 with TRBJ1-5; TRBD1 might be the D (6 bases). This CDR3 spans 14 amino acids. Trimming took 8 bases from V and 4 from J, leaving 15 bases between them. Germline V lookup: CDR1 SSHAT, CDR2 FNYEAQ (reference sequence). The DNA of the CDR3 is TGTGCCAGCCGGGGGAGGGGGGGGAATCAGCCCCAGCATTTT. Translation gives CASRGRGGNQPQHF. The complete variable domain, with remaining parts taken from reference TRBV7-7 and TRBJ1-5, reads GAGVSQSPRYKVTKRGQDVTLRCDPISSHATLYWYQQALGQGPEFLTYFNYEAQPDKSGLPSDRFSAERPEGSISTLTIQRTEQRDSAMYRCASRGRGGNQPQHFGDGTRLSIL.

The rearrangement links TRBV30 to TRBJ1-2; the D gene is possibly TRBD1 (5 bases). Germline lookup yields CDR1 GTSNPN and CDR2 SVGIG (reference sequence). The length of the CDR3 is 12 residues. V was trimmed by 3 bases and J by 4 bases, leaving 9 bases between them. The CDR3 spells CAWSPGGYGYTF. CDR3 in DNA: TGTGCCTGGAGCCCGGGGGGCTATGGCTACACCTTC.

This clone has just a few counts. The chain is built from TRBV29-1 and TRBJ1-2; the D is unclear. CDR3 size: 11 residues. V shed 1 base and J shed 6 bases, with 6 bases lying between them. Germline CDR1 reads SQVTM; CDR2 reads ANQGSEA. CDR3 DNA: TGCAGCGTTGAAGCAGGCAATGGCTACACCTTC. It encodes CSVEAGNGYTF. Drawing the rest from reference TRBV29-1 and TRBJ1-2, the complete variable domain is SAVISQKPSRDICQRGTSLTIQCQVDSQVTMMFWYRQQPGQSLTLIATANQGSEATYESGFVIDKFPISRPNLTFSTLTVSNMSPEDSSIYLCSVEAGNGYTFGSGTRLTVV.

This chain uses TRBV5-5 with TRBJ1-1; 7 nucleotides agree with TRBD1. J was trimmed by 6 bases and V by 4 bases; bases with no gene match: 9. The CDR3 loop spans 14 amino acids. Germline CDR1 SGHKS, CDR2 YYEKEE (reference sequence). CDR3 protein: CASSRGQARPEAFF. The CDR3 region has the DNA TGTGCCAGCAGCAGAGGACAGGCTCGACCTGAAGCTTTCTTT.

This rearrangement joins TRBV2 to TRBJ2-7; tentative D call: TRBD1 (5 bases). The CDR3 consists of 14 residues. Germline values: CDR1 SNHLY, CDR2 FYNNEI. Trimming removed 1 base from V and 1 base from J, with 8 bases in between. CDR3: CASSEVTASYEQYF. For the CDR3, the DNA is TGTGCCAGCAGTGAAGTGACAGCTTCCTACGAGCAGTACTTC.

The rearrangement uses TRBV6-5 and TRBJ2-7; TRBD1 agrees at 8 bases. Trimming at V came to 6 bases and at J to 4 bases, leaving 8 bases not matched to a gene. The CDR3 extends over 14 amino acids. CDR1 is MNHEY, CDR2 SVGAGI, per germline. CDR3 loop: CASSAGTGGYEQYF. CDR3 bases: TGTGCCAGCAGCGCCGGGACAGGAGGATACGAGCAGTACTTC.

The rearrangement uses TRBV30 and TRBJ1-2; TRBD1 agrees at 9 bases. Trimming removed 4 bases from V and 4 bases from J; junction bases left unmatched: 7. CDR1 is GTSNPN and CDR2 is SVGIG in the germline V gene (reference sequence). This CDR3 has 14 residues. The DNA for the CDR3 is TGTGCCTGGACGATAGGACAGGGGTTCTATGGCTACACCTTC. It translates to CAWTIGQGFYGYTF.

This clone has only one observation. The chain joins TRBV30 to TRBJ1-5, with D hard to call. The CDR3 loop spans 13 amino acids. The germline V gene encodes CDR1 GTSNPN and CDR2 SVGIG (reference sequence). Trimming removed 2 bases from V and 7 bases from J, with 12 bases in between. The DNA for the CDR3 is TGTGCCTGGAGTCCTCAGGTCCGGCAGCCCCAGCATTTT. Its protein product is CAWSPQVRQPQHF. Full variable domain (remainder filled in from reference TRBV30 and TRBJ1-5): SQTIHQWPATLVQPVGSPLSLECTVEGTSNPNLYWYRQAAGRGLQLLFYSVGIGQISSEVPQNLSASRPQDRQFILSSKKLLLSDSGFYLCAWSPQVRQPQHFGDGTRLSIL.

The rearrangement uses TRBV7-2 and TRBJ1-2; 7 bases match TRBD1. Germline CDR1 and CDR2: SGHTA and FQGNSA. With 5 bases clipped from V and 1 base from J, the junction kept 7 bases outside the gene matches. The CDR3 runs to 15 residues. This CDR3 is CASSPYRQGNYGYTF. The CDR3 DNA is TGTGCCAGCAGCCCGTACAGACAGGGTAACTATGGCTACACCTTC.

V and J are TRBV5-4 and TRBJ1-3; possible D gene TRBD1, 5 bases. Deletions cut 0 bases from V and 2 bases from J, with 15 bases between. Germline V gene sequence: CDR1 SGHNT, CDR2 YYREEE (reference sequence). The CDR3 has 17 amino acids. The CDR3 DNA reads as TGTGCCAGCAGCTTGGGGTGGGGCCCAGGGACTGGAAACACCATATATTTT. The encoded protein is CASSLGWGPGTGNTIYF.

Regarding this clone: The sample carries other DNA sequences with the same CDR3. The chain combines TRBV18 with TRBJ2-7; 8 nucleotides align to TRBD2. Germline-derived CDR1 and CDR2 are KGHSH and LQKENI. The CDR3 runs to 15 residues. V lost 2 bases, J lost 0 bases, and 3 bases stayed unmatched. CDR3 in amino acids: CASSPGLAGSYEQYF. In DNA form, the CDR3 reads TGTGCCAGCTCACCAGGCCTAGCGGGCTCCTACGAGCAGTACTTC.

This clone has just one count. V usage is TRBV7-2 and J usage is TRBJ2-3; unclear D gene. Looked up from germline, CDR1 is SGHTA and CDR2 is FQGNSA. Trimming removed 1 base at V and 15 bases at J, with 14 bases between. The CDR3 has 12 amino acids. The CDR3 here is CASSLVLAFKYF. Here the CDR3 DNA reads TGTGCCAGCAGCTTAGTCCTGGCTTTCAAATATTTT.

The DNA for the CDR3 is TGTGCCAGCAGCGTAGATCAAGTTAGTACAGATACGCAGTATTTT. It translates to CASSVDQVSTDTQYF. This chain links TRBV9 with TRBJ2-3; D is undetermined. This CDR3 spans 15 amino acids. Deletions cut 0 bases from V and 3 bases from J, with 11 bases between. The V gene's germline CDR1 is SGDLS and CDR2 YYNGEE.

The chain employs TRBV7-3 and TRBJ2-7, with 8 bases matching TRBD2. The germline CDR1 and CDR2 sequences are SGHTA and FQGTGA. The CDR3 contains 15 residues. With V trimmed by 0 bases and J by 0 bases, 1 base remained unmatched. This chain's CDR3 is CASSLTSGASYEQYF. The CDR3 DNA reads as TGTGCCAGCAGCTTAACTAGCGGGGCCTCCTACGAGCAGTACTTC. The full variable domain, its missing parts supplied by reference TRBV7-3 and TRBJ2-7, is GAGVSQTPSNKVTEKGKYVELRCDPISGHTALYWYRQSLGQGPEFLIYFQGTGAADDSGLPNDRFFAVRPEGSVSTLKIQRTERGDSAVYLCASSLTSGASYEQYFGPGTRLTVT.

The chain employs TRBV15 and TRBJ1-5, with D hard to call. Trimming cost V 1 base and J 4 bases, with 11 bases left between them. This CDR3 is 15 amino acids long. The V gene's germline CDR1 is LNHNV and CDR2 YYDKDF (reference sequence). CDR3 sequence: CATSRGAGFNQPQHF. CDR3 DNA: TGTGCCACCAGCAGAGGGGCGGGATTTAATCAGCCCCAGCATTTT.

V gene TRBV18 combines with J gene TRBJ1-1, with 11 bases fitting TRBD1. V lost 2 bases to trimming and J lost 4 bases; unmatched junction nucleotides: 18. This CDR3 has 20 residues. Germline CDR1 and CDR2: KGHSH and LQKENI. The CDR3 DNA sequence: TGTGCCAGCTCACCAATGAAAGGACAGGGGGCGCGAGGTCCCTCCACTGAAGCTTTCTTT. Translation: CASSPMKGQGARGPSTEAFF. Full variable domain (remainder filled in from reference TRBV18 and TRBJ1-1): NAGVMQNPRHLVRRRGQEARLRCSPMKGHSHVYWYRQLPEEGLKFMVYLQKENIIDESGMPKERFSAEFPKEGPSILRIQQVVRGDSAAYFCASSPMKGQGARGPSTEAFFGQGTRLTVV.

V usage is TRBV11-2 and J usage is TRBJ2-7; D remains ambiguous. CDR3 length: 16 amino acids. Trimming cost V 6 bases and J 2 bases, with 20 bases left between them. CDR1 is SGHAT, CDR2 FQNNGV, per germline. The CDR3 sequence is CASSSIAGRQTYEQYF. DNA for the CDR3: TGTGCCAGCAGTTCGATCGCCGGCAGGCAAACCTACGAGCAGTACTTC.

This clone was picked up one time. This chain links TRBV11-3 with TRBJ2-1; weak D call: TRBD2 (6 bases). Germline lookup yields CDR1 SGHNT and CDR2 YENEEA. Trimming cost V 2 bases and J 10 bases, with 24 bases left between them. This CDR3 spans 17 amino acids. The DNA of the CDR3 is TGTGCCAGCAGCTTACTCCGGGGCGGGATGGAGGTCAACGAGCAGTTCTTC. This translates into CASSLLRGGMEVNEQFF.

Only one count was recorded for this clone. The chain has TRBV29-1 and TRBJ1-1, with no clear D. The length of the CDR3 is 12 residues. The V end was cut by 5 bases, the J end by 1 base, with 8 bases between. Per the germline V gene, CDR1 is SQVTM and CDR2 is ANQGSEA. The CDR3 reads CSVTAGNTEAFF. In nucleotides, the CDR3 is TGCAGCGTTACGGCAGGGAACACTGAAGCTTTCTTT.

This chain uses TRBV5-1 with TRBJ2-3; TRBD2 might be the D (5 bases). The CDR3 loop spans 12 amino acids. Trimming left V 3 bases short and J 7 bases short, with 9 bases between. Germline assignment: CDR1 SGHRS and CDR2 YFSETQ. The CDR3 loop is CASSSEGYTQYF. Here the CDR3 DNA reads TGCGCCAGCAGCTCCGAGGGTTATACGCAGTATTTT. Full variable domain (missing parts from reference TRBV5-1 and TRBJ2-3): KAGVTQTPRYLIKTRGQQVTLSCSPISGHRSVSWYQQTPGQGLQFLFEYFSETQRNKGNFPGRFSGRQFSNSRSEMNVSTLELGDSALYLCASSSEGYTQYFGPGTRLTVL.

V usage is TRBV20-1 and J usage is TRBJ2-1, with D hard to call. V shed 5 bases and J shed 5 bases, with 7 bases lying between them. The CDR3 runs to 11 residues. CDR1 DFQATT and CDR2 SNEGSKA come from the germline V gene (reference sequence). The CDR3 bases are TGCAGTGCTCCACTTAACAATGAGCAGTTCTTC. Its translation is CSAPLNNEQFF.

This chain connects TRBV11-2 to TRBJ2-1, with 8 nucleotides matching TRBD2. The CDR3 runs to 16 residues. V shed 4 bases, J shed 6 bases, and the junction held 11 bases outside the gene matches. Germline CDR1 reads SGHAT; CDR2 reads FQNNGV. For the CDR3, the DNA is TGTGCCAGCAGCTCACCCGGGGGGGTTGGGGTCAATGAGCAGTTCTTC. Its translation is CASSSPGGVGVNEQFF.

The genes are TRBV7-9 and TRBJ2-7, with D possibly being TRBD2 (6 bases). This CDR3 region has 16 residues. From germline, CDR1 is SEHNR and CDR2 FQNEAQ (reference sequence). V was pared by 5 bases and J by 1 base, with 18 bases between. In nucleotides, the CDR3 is TGTGCCAGCAGCCATTGGATTCCGGGAGAGTCCTACGAGCAGTACTTC. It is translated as CASSHWIPGESYEQYF.

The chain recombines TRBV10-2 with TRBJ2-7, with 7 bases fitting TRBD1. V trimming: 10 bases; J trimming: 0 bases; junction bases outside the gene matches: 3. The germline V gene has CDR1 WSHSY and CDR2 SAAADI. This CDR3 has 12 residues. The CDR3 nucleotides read TGCGCCATCCGGACAGGCTCCTACGAGCAGTACTTC. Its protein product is CAIRTGSYEQYF.

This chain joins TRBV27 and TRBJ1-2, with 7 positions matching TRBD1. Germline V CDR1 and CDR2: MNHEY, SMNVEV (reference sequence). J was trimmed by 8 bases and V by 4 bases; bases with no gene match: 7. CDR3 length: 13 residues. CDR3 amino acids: CASSYNRGEGYTF. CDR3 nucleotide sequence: TGTGCCAGCAGTTACAACAGGGGTGAGGGCTACACCTTC.

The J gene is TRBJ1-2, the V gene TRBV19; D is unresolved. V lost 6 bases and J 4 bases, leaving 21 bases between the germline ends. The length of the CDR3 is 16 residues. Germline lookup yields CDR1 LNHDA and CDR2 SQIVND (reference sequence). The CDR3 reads CASRDPGQVGSYGYTF. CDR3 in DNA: TGTGCCAGTAGAGACCCAGGTCAGGTAGGATCCTATGGCTACACCTTC.